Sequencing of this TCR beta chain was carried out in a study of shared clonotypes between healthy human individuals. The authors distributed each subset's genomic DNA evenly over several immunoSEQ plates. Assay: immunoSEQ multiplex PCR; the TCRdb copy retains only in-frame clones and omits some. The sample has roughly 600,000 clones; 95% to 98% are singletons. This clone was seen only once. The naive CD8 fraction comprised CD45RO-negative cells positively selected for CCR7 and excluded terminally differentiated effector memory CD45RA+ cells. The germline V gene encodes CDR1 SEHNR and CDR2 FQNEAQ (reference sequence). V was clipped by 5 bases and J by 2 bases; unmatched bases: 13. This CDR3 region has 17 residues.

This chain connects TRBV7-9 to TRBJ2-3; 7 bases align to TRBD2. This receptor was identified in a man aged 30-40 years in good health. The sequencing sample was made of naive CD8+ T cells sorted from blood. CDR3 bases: TGTGCCAGCAGCCCCGCCGGGGCGGGAGTGACCACAGATACGCAGTATTTT. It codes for CASSPAGAGVTTDTQYF.